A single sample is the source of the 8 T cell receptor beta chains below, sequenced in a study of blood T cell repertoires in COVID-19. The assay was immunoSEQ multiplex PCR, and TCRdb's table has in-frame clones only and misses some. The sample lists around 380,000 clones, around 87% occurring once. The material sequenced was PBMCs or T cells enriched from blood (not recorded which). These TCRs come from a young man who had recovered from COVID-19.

This CDR3 reads CASSAELGHHSNPYEQYF. CDR3 bases: TGTGCCAGCAGCGCGGAATTGGGACATCATTCCAATCCCTACGAGCAGTACTTC. This chain connects TRBV7-8 to TRBJ2-7; the D gene is possibly TRBD1 (6 bases). This CDR3 has 18 residues. The germline CDR1 and CDR2 sequences are SGHVS and FQNEAQ. Trimming shortened V by 5 bases and J by 2 bases, and 25 bases separated the two germline ends. The whole variable domain, filled in from reference TRBV7-8 and TRBJ2-7, reads GAGVSQSPRYKVAKRGQDVALRCDPISGHVSLFWYQQALGQGPEFLTYFQNEAQLDKSGLPSDRFFAERPEGSVSTLKIQRTQQEDSAVYLCASSAELGHHSNPYEQYFGPGTRLTVT.

CDR3 amino acids: CASSLGHARLQETQYF. Written as DNA, the CDR3 is TGCGCCAGCAGCTTGGGACACGCACGGCTTCAAGAGACCCAGTACTTC. The rearrangement uses TRBV5-1 and TRBJ2-5, with D unresolved. V was cut by 0 bases and J by 2 bases, with 14 bases left in between. This CDR3 region has 16 residues. Looked up from germline, CDR1 is SGHRS and CDR2 is YFSETQ. Complete variable domain (other parts from reference TRBV5-1 and TRBJ2-5): KAGVTQTPRYLIKTRGQQVTLSCSPISGHRSVSWYQQTPGQGLQFLFEYFSETQRNKGNFPGRFSGRQFSNSRSEMNVSTLELGDSALYLCASSLGHARLQETQYFGPGTRLLVL.

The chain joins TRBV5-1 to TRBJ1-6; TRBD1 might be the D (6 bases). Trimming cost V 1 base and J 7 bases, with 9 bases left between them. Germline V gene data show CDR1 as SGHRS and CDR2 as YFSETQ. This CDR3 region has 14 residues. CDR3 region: CASSLSTGNSPLHF. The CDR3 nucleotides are TGCGCCAGCAGCTTGTCCACAGGGAATTCACCCCTCCACTTT.

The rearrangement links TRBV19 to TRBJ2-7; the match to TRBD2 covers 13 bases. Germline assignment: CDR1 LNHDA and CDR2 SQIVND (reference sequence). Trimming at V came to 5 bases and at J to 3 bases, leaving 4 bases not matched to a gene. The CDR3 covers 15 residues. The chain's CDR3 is CASSSGLAGVYEQYF. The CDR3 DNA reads TGTGCCAGTAGTTCAGGACTAGCGGGGGTCTACGAGCAGTACTTC.

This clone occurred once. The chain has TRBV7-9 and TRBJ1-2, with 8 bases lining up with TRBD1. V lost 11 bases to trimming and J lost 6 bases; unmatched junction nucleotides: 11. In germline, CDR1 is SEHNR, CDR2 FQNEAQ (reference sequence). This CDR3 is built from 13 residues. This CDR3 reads CAGNEDREDGYTF. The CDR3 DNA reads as TGTGCCGGGAACGAGGACAGGGAAGATGGCTACACCTTC.

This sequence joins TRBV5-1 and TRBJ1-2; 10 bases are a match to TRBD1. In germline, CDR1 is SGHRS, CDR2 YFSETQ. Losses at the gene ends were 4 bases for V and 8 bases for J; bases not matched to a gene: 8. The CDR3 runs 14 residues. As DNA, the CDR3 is TGCGCCAGCAGCACCCGACAGGGGGCGGAAGGCTACACCTTC. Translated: CASSTRQGAEGYTF.

Here the CDR3 DNA reads TGCAGTGCTAGTGACCTATTCGGGACAGGGAGATTGAACACTGAAGCTTTCTTT. Translated, it gives CSASDLFGTGRLNTEAFF. The chain is built from TRBV20-1 and TRBJ1-1, with 9 bases matching TRBD1. This CDR3 region has 18 residues. Per germline, CDR1 DFQATT and CDR2 SNEGSKA (reference sequence). V lost 3 bases to trimming and J lost 0 bases; unmatched junction nucleotides: 14.

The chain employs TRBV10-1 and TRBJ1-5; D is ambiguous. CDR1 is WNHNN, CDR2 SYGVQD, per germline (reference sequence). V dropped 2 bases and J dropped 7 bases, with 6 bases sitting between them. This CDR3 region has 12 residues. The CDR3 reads CASSEGSQPQHF. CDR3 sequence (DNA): TGCGCCAGCAGTGAGGGCTCCCAGCCCCAGCATTTT.